This T cell receptor beta chain derives from a study of shared clonotypes between healthy human individuals. About this clone itself: The antigen remains undetermined.

Whole-study results and caveats: Represented diversity (both genetic and exposure-history) was limited by the small number of donors.

Sorted-subset replicate PCRs used 150 to 200 ng of genomic DNA. This amount corresponded to approximately 30,000 T cell genomes. Assay: immunoSEQ multiplex PCR; the TCRdb copy retains only in-frame clones and omits some. The table lists around 1.9 million clones, 93% of them singletons. Cells designated naive CD8 were CD45RO-negative and were positively selected for CCR7, with terminally differentiated effector memory CD45RA+ cells excluded. Every one of the donors was a Caucasian adult that lived in Nashville, Tennessee. V shed 5 bases and J 4 bases; nucleotides not matched to a gene: 10. CDR3 length: 17 amino acids. CDR1 and CDR2 from the germline V gene are LNHDA and SQIVND (reference sequence).

This TCR was recovered from a young man in good health. Some clones in this sample may be carry-over from other donors' samples. The sequencing input was naive CD8+ T cells from PBMCs. This chain uses TRBV19 with TRBJ2-5; 13 bases are shared with TRBD2. The CDR3 region is CASSSWTSGSVGETQYF. The CDR3 DNA reads TGTGCCAGTAGTTCCTGGACTAGCGGGAGTGTGGGAGAGACCCAGTACTTC.